A single sample gave rise to the 22 T cell receptor beta chains below, sequenced in a study of cytomegalovirus exposure and HLA in healthy donors. PCR used 60 Vbeta primers and 13 Jbeta primers. TCRdb's copy holds only in-frame clones and misses some; the assay was immunoSEQ multiplex PCR. The sample contains approximately 150,000 clones, 77% of which appear only once. Sequencing input: PBMCs. Source of these receptors: a woman aged 25 to 39 in good health and CMV-seronegative.

This clone was counted between two and nine times. The chain recombines TRBV10-2 with TRBJ1-1; 7 bases line up with TRBD1. The trim removed 6 bases at V and 7 bases at J, leaving 8 bases unmatched. The CDR3 has 13 residues. The V gene's germline CDR1 is WSHSY and CDR2 SAAADI. CDR3 amino acids: CASSQDRVVEAFF. CDR3 DNA sequence: TGCGCCAGCAGCCAAGACAGGGTAGTTGAAGCTTTCTTT.

CDR3 amino acids: CSVEPGHLGQFF. CDR3 bases: TGCAGCGTTGAACCAGGGCACTTAGGGCAGTTCTTC. The rearrangement uses TRBV29-1 and TRBJ2-1; tentative D call: TRBD1 (5 bases). Per germline, CDR1 SQVTM and CDR2 ANQGSEA. This CDR3 has 12 amino acids. The V end was cut by 2 bases, the J end by 12 bases, with 14 bases between.

The V and J genes are TRBV30 and TRBJ2-1; TRBD2 might be the D (5 bases). CDR1 is GTSNPN, CDR2 SVGIG, per germline (reference sequence). V lost 4 bases to trimming and J lost 0 bases, with 10 bases between them. This CDR3 has 14 residues. The CDR3 here is CAWTERNSYNEQFF. DNA for the CDR3: TGTGCCTGGACTGAGCGGAACTCCTACAATGAGCAGTTCTTC.

This clone has a single count. V gene TRBV7-9 combines with J gene TRBJ2-5; D might be TRBD1 (5 bases). The end of the DNA fits TRBJ2-7 better, so the J call may be wrong. The CDR3 is made up of 14 amino acids. Germline CDR1 SEHNR, CDR2 FQNEAQ (reference sequence). The CDR3 DNA follows: TGTGCCAGCAGCTTCCAGCAGGGCACCTACGAGCAGTACTTC. This translates into CASSFQQGTYEQYF.

This clone has only one observation. The gene calls are TRBV6-5 and TRBJ1-5, with D uncertain. Trimming cost V 8 bases and J 2 bases, with 16 bases left between them. The CDR3 consists of 15 residues. The germline V gene encodes CDR1 MNHEY and CDR2 SVGAGI. The CDR3 reads CASRRAGRGNQPQHF. The CDR3 DNA is TGTGCCAGCCGGAGGGCCGGGCGGGGCAATCAGCCCCAGCATTTT.

The V and J genes are TRBV9 and TRBJ1-2; 7 bases line up with TRBD1. This CDR3 comprises 15 residues. The germline V gene has CDR1 SGDLS and CDR2 YYNGEE. With V trimmed by 6 bases and J by 4 bases, 12 bases remained unmatched. The CDR3 is CASNHEQGIGYGYTF. The CDR3 nucleotides read TGTGCCAGCAATCACGAACAGGGGATCGGCTATGGCTACACCTTC.

This rearrangement joins TRBV9 to TRBJ2-5; D may be TRBD2 (6 bases). CDR1 SGDLS and CDR2 YYNGEE come from the germline V gene. The CDR3 is made up of 16 amino acids. Trimming stripped 4 bases from V and 1 base from J, with 17 bases between. CDR3 DNA: TGTGCCAGCAGCTCCTCTACCGGGACTGCCCAAGAGACCCAGTACTTC. Translated: CASSSSTGTAQETQYF.

The chain is built from TRBV6-1 and TRBJ2-7, with TRBD1 as a possible D gene (6 bases). Between the trimmed V and J ends, which lost 1 base and 5 bases, there was a span of 15 bases. This CDR3 is built from 15 residues. The germline V gene has CDR1 MNHNS and CDR2 SASEGT. The CDR3 DNA follows: TGTGCCAGCAGTGAAGAACTTCACAGGGACCACGAGCAGTACTTC. Translating it yields CASSEELHRDHEQYF.

V usage is TRBV4-2 and J usage is TRBJ1-2; 8 nucleotides match TRBD1. With V trimmed by 6 bases and J by 3 bases, 12 bases remained unmatched. The CDR3 sequence is 16 residues long. CDR1 LGHNA and CDR2 YNFKEQ come from the germline V gene. CDR3 bases: TGTGCCAGCAGTGACAGGGGCGCTATCACTGACTATGGCTACACCTTC. It encodes CASSDRGAITDYGYTF.

The chain uses TRBV4-2 and TRBJ1-2, with 8 bases lining up with TRBD1. Germline V gene lookup returns CDR1 LGHNA and CDR2 YNFKEQ. CDR3 length: 13 amino acids. Trimming removed 5 bases from V and 8 bases from J; junction bases left unmatched: 7. Written as DNA, the CDR3 is TGTGCCAGCAGCACCAGGGGGCTCGGGGGCTACACCTTC. Protein sequence: CASSTRGLGGYTF.

The chain combines TRBV6-6 with TRBJ1-2, with D possibly matching TRBD1 (5 bases). The germline gives CDR1 MNHNY, CDR2 SVGAGI (reference sequence). CDR3 length equals 14 residues. V was shortened by 6 bases and J by 11 bases, with 22 bases between the two germline ends. The CDR3 protein is CASRKIDSLGPYTF. CDR3 coding DNA: TGTGCCAGCAGGAAAATTGACAGCCTCGGTCCGTACACCTTC.

The V call is TRBV5-6, the J call TRBJ1-1, with D possibly TRBD1 on 5 matching bases. This CDR3 has 12 residues. CDR1 and CDR2 from the germline V gene are SGHDT and YYEEEE. V was pared by 6 bases and J by 7 bases, with 13 bases between. CDR3 bases: TGTGCCAGCAACTGGGGGAGGGGTGAAGCTTTCTTT. Translated: CASNWGRGEAFF. The full variable domain, in which reference TRBV5-6 and TRBJ1-1 provide the parts outside the CDR3, is DAGVTQSPTHLIKTRGQQVTLRCSPKSGHDTVSWYQQALGQGPQFIFQYYEEEERQRGNFPDRFSGHQFPNYSSELNVNALLLGDSALYLCASNWGRGEAFFGQGTRLTVV.

The chain has TRBV4-2 and TRBJ1-5; possible D gene TRBD1, 5 bases. Germline V gene data show CDR1 as LGHNA and CDR2 as YNFKEQ. Trimming removed 0 bases from V and 5 bases from J, with 17 bases in between. The CDR3 has 17 amino acids. Here the CDR3 DNA reads TGTGCCAGCAGCCAAGAGGTCGCCGGGGGTGAGTATCAGCCCCAGCATTTT. It translates to CASSQEVAGGEYQPQHF.

This chain links TRBV5-6 with TRBJ2-1; D call uncertain. CDR1 and CDR2 (germline): SGHDT, YYEEEE. Trimming took off 2 bases at V and 0 bases at J, with 15 bases between the two ends. The CDR3 is made up of 17 amino acids. DNA for the CDR3: TGTGCCAGCAGCTTATTTCGAAACTCGAACTCCTACAATGAGCAGTTCTTC. It is translated as CASSLFRNSNSYNEQFF.

This chain uses TRBV10-3 with TRBJ1-1; D unclear. V lost 0 bases, J lost 3 bases, and 11 bases lay in between. The V gene's germline CDR1 is ENHRY and CDR2 SYGVKD. CDR3 length: 15 amino acids. CDR3 protein: CAISESYATDTEAFF. CDR3 bases: TGTGCCATCAGTGAGTCGTATGCCACGGACACTGAAGCTTTCTTT.

This clone appeared once. V and J are TRBV27 and TRBJ2-7, with TRBD2 as a possible D gene (5 bases). This CDR3 is built from 16 residues. V was pared by 4 bases and J by 5 bases, with 21 bases between. The germline V gene encodes CDR1 MNHEY and CDR2 SMNVEV (reference sequence). The DNA for the CDR3 is TGTGCCAGCAGTTCATGGACTGCCCAACGCGCCCACGAGCAGTACTTC. The encoded protein is CASSSWTAQRAHEQYF.

The V call is TRBV7-9, the J call TRBJ1-2, with 8 bases aligning to TRBD1. The CDR3 spans 14 residues. Unmatched junction bases numbered 9, after V lost 5 bases and J lost 7 bases. Germline V gives CDR1 SEHNR, CDR2 FQNEAQ (reference sequence). The CDR3: CASSPRQGATGYTF. CDR3 DNA: TGTGCCAGCAGCCCCCGTCAGGGGGCGACTGGCTACACCTTC.

The V gene is TRBV7-3, the J gene TRBJ2-1; a possible D gene is TRBD2 (6 bases). With 4 bases removed from V and 0 bases from J, the gap between germline ends came to 10 bases. The CDR3 totals 15 residues. Per the germline V gene, CDR1 is SGHTA and CDR2 is FQGTGA. The CDR3 DNA follows: TGTGCCAGCAGCTCCCCCGGGAGCTCCTACAATGAGCAGTTCTTC. Residues: CASSSPGSSYNEQFF.

V and J are TRBV14 and TRBJ2-3; 8 positions match TRBD2. The CDR3 length is 16 residues. Germline CDR1 SGHDN, CDR2 FVKESK. V gave up 4 bases and J gave up 4 bases; unmatched junction bases: 10. Written as DNA, the CDR3 is TGTGCCAGCAGCCCACTTTTTGGCGGGGGGCCAGATACGCAGTATTTT. Translating it yields CASSPLFGGGPDTQYF. The variable domain in full, with the rest retrieved from reference TRBV14 and TRBJ2-3, is EAGVTQFPSHSVIEKGQTVTLRCDPISGHDNLYWYRRVMGKEIKFLLHFVKESKQDESGMPNNRFLAERTGGTYSTLKVQPAELEDSGVYFCASSPLFGGGPDTQYFGPGTRLTVL.

The chain has TRBV7-6 and TRBJ2-1, with 13 bases lining up with TRBD2. Trimming at V came to 3 bases and at J to 0 bases, leaving 5 bases not matched to a gene. From germline, CDR1 is SGHVS and CDR2 FNYEAQ. This CDR3 has 18 residues. CDR3 in DNA: TGTGCCAGCAGCTTTGGACTAGCGGGAGAGTTCTCCTACAATGAGCAGTTCTTC. Translating gives CASSFGLAGEFSYNEQFF.

This clone was recorded only once. The V call is TRBV21-1, the J call TRBJ2-3; the table gives TRBD2 as D, unverified against the DNA. TRBV21-1 is a documented pseudogene. The CDR3 sequence is 14 residues long. The CDR3 DNA sequence: TGTGCCAGCAGCAAAGGCCCCCTAGCGGATACGCAGTATTTT. Protein sequence: CASSKGPLADTQYF.

J is TRBJ2-7 and V is TRBV5-5; D is possibly TRBD2 (5 bases). The CDR3 runs 15 residues. Trimming took off 2 bases at V and 0 bases at J, with 12 bases between the two ends. Germline CDR1 SGHKS, CDR2 YYEKEE (reference sequence). CDR3 residues: CASSFRSGSSYEQYF. CDR3 DNA sequence: TGTGCCAGCAGCTTTAGAAGCGGTTCCTCCTACGAGCAGTACTTC. The full variable domain, in which reference TRBV5-5 and TRBJ2-7 provide the parts outside the CDR3, is DAGVTQSPTHLIKTRGQQVTLRCSPISGHKSVSWYQQVLGQGPQFIFQYYEKEERGRGNFPDRFSARQFPNYSSELNVNALLLGDSALYLCASSFRSGSSYEQYFGPGTRLTVT.